The 8 T cell receptor beta chains presented below share a single source sample, sequenced in a study of T cell clonality in common variable immunodeficiency. Libraries were prepared by immunoSEQ multiplex PCR; TCRdb keeps only in-frame clonotypes and omits some of them. In total the sample includes around 55,000 clones, none of them seen once. Sequenced: peripheral blood mononuclear cells. These receptors came from a person between 18 and 69 years old in good health.

This clone was recorded at least ten times. The read halts 3 residues ahead of the CDR3 end, with the missing end drawn from the germline J gene. The V gene is TRBV5-1, the J gene TRBJ2-5; D might be TRBD1 (6 bases). The V and J ends lost 4 bases and 5 bases respectively, with 18 bases between them. The CDR3 extends over 15 amino acids. CDR1 and CDR2 (germline): SGHRS, YFSETQ. The part of the CDR3 DNA that was read is TGCGCCAGCAGCCCGCAACAGGGTTCGTGGGAGACC. Translating gives CASSPQQGSWET. The entire CDR3 protein is CASSPQQGSWETQYF.

In this sample, this clone turned up many times. Read sequence stops 3 residues before the CDR3 end, and the germline J gene provides the missing end. The chain combines TRBV6-2 or TRBV6-3 with TRBJ2-7; 9 bases agree with TRBD1. V lost 2 bases, J lost 4 bases, and 12 bases stayed unmatched. CDR3 length: 17 residues. The germline CDR1 and CDR2 sequences are MNHEY and SVGEGT. The DNA read from the CDR3 is TGTGCCAGCAGTTACCCCACAGGGGGCGCCTCGGGATACGAG. It specifies CASSYPTGGASGYE. The whole CDR3 region reads CASSYPTGGASGYEQYF.

About this clone itself: Read coverage stops 3 residues before the CDR3 terminus; the germline J gene supplies the remainder. This sequence joins TRBV5-1 and TRBJ2-4; D is possibly TRBD2 (6 bases). This CDR3 contains 15 residues. CDR1 is SGHRS, CDR2 YFSETQ, per germline. This chain's CDR3 is CASSPWGETLIGQYF. The covered CDR3 bases are TGCGCCAGCAGCCCGTGGGGGGAGACATTGATTGGT.

This clone has a count of ten or more. With the read ending 3 residues before the CDR3 end, the germline J gene is used to fill in that end. J is TRBJ1-4 and V is TRBV20-1; TRBD1 is a possible D gene (5 bases). This CDR3 comprises 13 residues. The V gene's germline CDR1 is DFQATT and CDR2 SNEGSKA (reference sequence). V gave up 6 bases and J gave up 4 bases, with 12 bases separating them. CDR3 DNA, as far as it was read: TGCAGTGCCCCTAGGACAAGTAATGAAAAA. Translating it yields CSAPRTSNEK. The entire CDR3 protein is CSAPRTSNEKLFF.

Comment on this clone: The DNA ends 3 residues before the CDR3 does, and the rest of the CDR3 is filled in from the germline J gene. The chain has TRBV18 and TRBJ1-1; D ambiguous. Germline assignment: CDR1 KGHSH and CDR2 LQKENI. V lost 8 bases to trimming and J lost 1 base, with 11 bases between them. This CDR3 comprises 13 residues. The CDR3 sequence: CASSVFGNTEAFF. CDR3 bases read: TGTGCCAGCAGCGTTTTTGGGAACACTGAA.

This clone was recorded many times. The read stops 3 residues short of the end of the CDR3; the missing end is completed from the germline J gene. This sequence joins TRBV9 and TRBJ2-3, with TRBD2 identical over 10 bases. The CDR3 consists of 17 residues. Germline assignment: CDR1 SGDLS and CDR2 YYNGEE. Unmatched junction bases numbered 7, after V lost 3 bases and J lost 0 bases. CDR3 in amino acids: CASSDQGLADSTDTQYF. Incomplete CDR3 DNA: TGTGCCAGCAGCGACCAAGGACTAGCGGACAGCACAGATACG.

A remark on this clone: The DNA ends 3 residues before the CDR3 does, and the rest of the CDR3 is filled in from the germline J gene. This chain uses TRBV7-9 with TRBJ1-2; D uncertain. This CDR3 is built from 14 residues. CDR1 and CDR2 from the germline V gene are SEHNR and FQNEAQ (reference sequence). The CDR3 sequence is CASSLGASSYDYTF. The sequenced part of the CDR3 DNA is TGTGCCAGCAGCTTAGGGGCGAGCTCCTACGAC.

This clone was counted many times. The observed sequence ends 3 residues before the CDR3 terminus, with the missing tail filled in from the germline J gene. The rearrangement uses TRBV2 and TRBJ2-2; no definite D call. The V gene's germline CDR1 is SNHLY and CDR2 FYNNEI. V was pared by 6 bases and J by 1 base, with 6 bases between. CDR3 size: 13 residues. CDR3 sequence: CASRQQNTGELFF. CDR3 DNA (partial): TGTGCCAGCAGGCAACAGAACACCGGGGAG.